This TCR beta chain was observed in a study of regulatory T cells in long-lasting Graves disease. Study results and caveats: The persistent group shared some 2,700 public clonotypes, more than the approximately 930 shared by new patients.

To make TCR beta libraries, researchers used iRepertoire HTBI primers and Arm-PCR of CDR3 regions. TCRdb passed the multiplex PCR reads through MiXCR, listing each CDR3 protein once. This table has about 470,000 distinct CDR3 sequences, roughly 20% appearing once. In this sample, this clonotype turned up a few times. The antigen is unknown. Regarding time point: persistent/refractory GD, antithyroid drugs over 5 years with positive TRAb. Making the TCR library involved RNA that had been extracted from PBMCs. The TCR originated in a female donor with Graves disease. The sequencing used peripheral blood mononuclear cells (PBMCs), collected when the disease was refractory, from a patient treated with antithyroid drugs.

The CDR3 region is CATETARKNTEAFF. The CDR3 DNA reads TGTGCCACAGAGACGGCGCGGAAGAACACTGAAGCTTTCTTT. V usage is TRBV6-1 and J usage is TRBJ1-1, with no clear D. V shed 10 bases and J shed 1 base, with 16 bases lying between them. CDR3 length: 14 residues. The germline V gene has CDR1 MNHNS and CDR2 SASEGT.